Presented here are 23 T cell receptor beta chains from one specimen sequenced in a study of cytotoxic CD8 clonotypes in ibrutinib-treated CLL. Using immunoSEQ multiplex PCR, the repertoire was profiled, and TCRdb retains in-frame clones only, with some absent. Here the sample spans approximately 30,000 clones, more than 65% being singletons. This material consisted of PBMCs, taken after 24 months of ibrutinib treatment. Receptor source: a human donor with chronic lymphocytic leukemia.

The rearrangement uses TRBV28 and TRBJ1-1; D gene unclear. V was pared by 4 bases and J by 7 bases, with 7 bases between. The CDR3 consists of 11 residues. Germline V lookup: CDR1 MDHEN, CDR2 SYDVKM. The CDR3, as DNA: TGTGCCAGCAGTTCCCGCCATGAAGCTTTCTTT. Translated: CASSSRHEAFF.

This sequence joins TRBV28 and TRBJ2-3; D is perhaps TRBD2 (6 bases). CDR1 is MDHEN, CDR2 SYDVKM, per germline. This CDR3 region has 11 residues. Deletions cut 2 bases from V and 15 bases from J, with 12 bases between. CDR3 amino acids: CASSLRLAYYF. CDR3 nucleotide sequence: TGTGCCAGCAGTTTACGGCTAGCGTACTATTTT.

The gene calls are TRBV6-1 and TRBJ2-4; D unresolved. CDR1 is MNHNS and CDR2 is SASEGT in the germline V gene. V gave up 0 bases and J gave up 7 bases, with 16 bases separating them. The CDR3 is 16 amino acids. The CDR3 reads CASSEAWGSSSNIQYF. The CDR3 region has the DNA TGTGCCAGCAGTGAAGCGTGGGGAAGTAGCTCCAACATTCAGTACTTC.

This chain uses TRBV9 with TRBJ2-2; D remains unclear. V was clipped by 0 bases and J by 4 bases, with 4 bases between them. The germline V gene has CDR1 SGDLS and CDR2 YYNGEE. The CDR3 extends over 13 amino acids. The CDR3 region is CASSVGGTGELFF. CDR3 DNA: TGTGCCAGCAGCGTAGGAGGCACCGGGGAGCTGTTTTTT.

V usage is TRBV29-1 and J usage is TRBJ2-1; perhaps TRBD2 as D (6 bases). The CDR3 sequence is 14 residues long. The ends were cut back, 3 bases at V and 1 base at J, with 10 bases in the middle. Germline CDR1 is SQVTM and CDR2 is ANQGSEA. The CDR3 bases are TGCAGCGTTGACCGGGACTTGTCCTACAATGAGCAGTTCTTC. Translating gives CSVDRDLSYNEQFF.

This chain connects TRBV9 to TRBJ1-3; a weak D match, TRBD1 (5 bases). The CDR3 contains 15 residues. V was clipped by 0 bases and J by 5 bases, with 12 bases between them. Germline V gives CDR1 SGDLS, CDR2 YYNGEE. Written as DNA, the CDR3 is TGTGCCAGCAGCGTAGCTCCCGGGGCCCGAAACACCATATATTTT. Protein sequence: CASSVAPGARNTIYF.

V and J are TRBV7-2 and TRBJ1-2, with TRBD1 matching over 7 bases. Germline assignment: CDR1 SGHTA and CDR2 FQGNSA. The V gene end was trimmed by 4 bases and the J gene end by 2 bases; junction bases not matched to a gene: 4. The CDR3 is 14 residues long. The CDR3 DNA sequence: TGTGCCAGCAGCTCTCACAGGGGCAACTATGGCTACACCTTC. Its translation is CASSSHRGNYGYTF.

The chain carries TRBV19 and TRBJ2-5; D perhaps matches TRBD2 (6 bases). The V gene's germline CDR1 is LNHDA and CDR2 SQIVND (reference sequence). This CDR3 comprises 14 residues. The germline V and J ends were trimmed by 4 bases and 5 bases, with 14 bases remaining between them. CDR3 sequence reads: CASSTSREYETQYF. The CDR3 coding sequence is TGTGCCAGTAGTACCTCGCGGGAATATGAGACCCAGTACTTC.

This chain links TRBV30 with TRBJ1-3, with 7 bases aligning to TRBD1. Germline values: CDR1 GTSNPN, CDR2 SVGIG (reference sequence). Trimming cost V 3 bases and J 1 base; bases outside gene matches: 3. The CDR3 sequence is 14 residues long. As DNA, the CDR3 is TGTGCCTGGAGGAGGGACAGATCTGGAAACACCATATATTTT. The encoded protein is CAWRRDRSGNTIYF.

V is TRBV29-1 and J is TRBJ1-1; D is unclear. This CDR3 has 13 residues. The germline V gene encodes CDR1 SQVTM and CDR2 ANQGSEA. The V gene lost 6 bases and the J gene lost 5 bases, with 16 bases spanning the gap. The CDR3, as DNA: TGCAGCGTAGTGGGAGTACCGGGTACTGAAGCTTTCTTT. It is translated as CSVVGVPGTEAFF.

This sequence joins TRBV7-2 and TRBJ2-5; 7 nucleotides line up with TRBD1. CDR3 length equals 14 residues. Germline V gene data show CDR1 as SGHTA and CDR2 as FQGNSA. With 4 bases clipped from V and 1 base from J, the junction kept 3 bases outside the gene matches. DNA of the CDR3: TGTGCCAGCAGCTGGGACAGCGGCCAAGAGACCCAGTACTTC. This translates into CASSWDSGQETQYF.

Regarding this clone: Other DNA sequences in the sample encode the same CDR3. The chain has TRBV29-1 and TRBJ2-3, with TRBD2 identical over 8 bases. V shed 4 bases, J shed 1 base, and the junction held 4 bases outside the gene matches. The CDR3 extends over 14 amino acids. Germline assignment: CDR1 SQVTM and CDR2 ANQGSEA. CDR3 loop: CSVGGGRGTDTQYF. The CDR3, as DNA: TGCAGCGTTGGCGGGGGGCGGGGCACAGATACGCAGTATTTT.

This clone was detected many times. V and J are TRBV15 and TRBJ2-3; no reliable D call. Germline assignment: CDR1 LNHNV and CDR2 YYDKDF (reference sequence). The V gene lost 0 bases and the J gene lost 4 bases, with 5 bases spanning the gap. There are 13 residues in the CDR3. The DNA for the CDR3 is TGTGCCACCAGCAGAGATAAGGCAGATACGCAGTATTTT. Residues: CATSRDKADTQYF. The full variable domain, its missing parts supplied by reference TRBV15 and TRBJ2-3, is DAMVIQNPRYQVTQFGKPVTLSCSQTLNHNVMYWYQQKSSQAPKLLFHYYDKDFNNEADTPDNFQSRRPNTSFCFLDIRSPGLGDTAMYLCATSRDKADTQYFGPGTRLTVL.

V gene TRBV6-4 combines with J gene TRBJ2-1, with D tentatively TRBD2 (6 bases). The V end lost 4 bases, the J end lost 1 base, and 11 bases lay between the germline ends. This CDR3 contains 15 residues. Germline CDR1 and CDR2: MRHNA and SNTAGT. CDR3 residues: CASSGSSGSYNEQFF. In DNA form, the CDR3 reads TGTGCCAGCAGTGGTAGCAGCGGGTCCTACAATGAGCAGTTCTTC.

DNA of the CDR3: TGCGCCAGCAGCCCCGGGCAGGGGGTAGGTGAGCAGTACTTC. Amino acids: CASSPGQGVGEQYF. J is TRBJ2-7 and V is TRBV4-1, with TRBD1 matching over 7 bases. CDR1 is MGHRA and CDR2 is YSYEKL in the germline V gene. J gave up 7 bases and V 4 bases, and 10 bases lay outside the gene matches. This CDR3 has 14 amino acids.

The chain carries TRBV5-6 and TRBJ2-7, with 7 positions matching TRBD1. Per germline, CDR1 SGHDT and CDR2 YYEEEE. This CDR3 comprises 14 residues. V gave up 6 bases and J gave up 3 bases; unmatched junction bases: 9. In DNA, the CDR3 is TGTGCCAGCAAACCGCGAACAGGGGACTACGAGCAGTACTTC. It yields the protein CASKPRTGDYEQYF.

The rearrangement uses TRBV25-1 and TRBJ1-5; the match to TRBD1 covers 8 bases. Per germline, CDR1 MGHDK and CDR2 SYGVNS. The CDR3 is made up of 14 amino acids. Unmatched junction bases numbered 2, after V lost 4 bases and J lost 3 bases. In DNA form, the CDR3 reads TGTGCCAGCAGTGGGGGACAGGTCAATCAGCCCCAGCATTTT. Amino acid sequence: CASSGGQVNQPQHF.

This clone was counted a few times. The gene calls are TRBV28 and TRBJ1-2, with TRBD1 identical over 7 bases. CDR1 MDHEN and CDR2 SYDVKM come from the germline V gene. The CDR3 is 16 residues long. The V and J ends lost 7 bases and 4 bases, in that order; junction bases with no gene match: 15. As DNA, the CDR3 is TGTGCCAGCATGGTTGGAGGGCTGGGACAGACCTATGGCTACACCTTC. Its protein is CASMVGGLGQTYGYTF.

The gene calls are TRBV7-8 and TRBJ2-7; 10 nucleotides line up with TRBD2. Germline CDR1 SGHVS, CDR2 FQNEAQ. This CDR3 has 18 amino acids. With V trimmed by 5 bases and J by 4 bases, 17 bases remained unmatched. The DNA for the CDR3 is TGTGCCAGCAGCCCATCTTCAGCGGGGGGGCTTTTGAGATACGAGCAGTACTTC. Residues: CASSPSSAGGLLRYEQYF. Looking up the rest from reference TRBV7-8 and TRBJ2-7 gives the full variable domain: GAGVSQSPRYKVAKRGQDVALRCDPISGHVSLFWYQQALGQGPEFLTYFQNEAQLDKSGLPSDRFFAERPEGSVSTLKIQRTQQEDSAVYLCASSPSSAGGLLRYEQYFGPGTRLTVT.

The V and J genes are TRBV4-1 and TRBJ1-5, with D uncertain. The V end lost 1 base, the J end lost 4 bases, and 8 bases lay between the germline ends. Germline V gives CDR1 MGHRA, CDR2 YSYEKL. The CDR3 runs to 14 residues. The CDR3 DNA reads TGCGCCAGCAGCCAAGTGACACCAAATCAGCCCCAGCATTTT. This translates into CASSQVTPNQPQHF.

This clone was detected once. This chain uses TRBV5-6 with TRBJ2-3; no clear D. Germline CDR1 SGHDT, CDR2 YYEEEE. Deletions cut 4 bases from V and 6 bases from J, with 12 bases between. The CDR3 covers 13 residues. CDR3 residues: CASSPSSWDTQYF. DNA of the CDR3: TGTGCCAGCAGCCCAAGCTCCTGGGATACGCAGTATTTT.

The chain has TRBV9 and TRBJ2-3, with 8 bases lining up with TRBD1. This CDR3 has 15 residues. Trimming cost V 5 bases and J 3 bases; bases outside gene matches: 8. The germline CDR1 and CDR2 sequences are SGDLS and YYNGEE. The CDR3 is CASSLGQGLTDTQYF. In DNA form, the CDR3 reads TGTGCCAGCAGTCTAGGACAGGGTTTGACAGATACGCAGTATTTT.

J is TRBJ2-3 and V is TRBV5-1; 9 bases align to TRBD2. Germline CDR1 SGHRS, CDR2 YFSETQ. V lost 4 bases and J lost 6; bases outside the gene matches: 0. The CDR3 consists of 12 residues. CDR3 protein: CASSLAGDTQYF. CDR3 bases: TGCGCCAGCAGCCTAGCGGGGGATACGCAGTATTTT.